These T cell receptor beta chains were read from a single sample in a study of Ad26.COV2.S vaccination and SARS-CoV-2 variants. Using immunoSEQ multiplex PCR, the repertoire was profiled, and TCRdb retains in-frame clones only, with some absent. The sample has some 410,000 clones; about 92% are singletons. Specimen: peripheral blood, collected in a trial of Ad26.COV2.S vaccine versus placebo. Receptors originate from a person aged 18-65 years who received the Ad26.COV2.S COVID-19 vaccine or a placebo. Each CDR3 is given with its conserved first and last residue. The order of the fields is D gene, J gene, CDR3 length, V gene, clone size, CDR3 protein, CDR3 DNA. A D gene is named only where the DNA matches it firmly. Clone sizes are given selectively: once, few, many, or a class where the clone is expanded.

.,TRBJ2-7,13,TRBV19,.,CASSIIGSYEQYF,TGTGCCAGTAGTATAATAGGCAGCTACGAGCAGTACTTC
TRBD2,TRBJ2-3,19,TRBV13,.,CASSLSPLRERGGTDTQYF,TGTGCCAGCAGCTTATCTCCCCTCCGGGAGCGGGGGGGCACAGATACGCAGTATTTT
.,TRBJ2-1,14,TRBV7-2,.,CASSLSGVLNEQFF,TGTGCCAGCAGCTTATCAGGGGTCCTCAATGAGCAGTTCTTC
.,TRBJ2-3,12,TRBV6-5,.,CASSYVGSTQYF,TGTGCCAGCAGTTACGTAGGGAGTACGCAGTATTTT
.,TRBJ1-2,15,TRBV6-1,few,CASSETVGPSYGYTF,TGTGCCAGCAGTGAGACAGTCGGCCCTTCCTATGGCTACACCTTC
.,TRBJ2-2,12,TRBV7-2,.,CASSVFGGELFF,TGTGCCAGCAGCGTATTTGGCGGGGAGCTGTTTTTT
.,TRBJ2-3,17,TRBV6-2/TRBV6-3,once,CASSYPRGPVSTDTQYF,TGTGCCAGCAGTTACCCCCGCGGCCCCGTAAGCACAGATACGCAGTATTTT
.,TRBJ1-6,14,TRBV6-5,.,CASSYMEANSPLHF,TGTGCCAGCAGTTACATGGAGGCTAATTCACCCCTCCACTTT
TRBD1,TRBJ2-7,14,TRBV5-1,.,CASSFEGQGYEQYF,TGCGCCAGCAGCTTTGAGGGACAGGGTTACGAGCAGTACTTC
TRBD1,TRBJ1-2,12,TRBV29-1,.,CSYNRQGGGYTF,TGCAGCTACAACAGACAGGGAGGTGGCTACACCTTC
.,TRBJ2-5,21,TRBV12-2,.,CASRLSFPASIPYHPKETQYF,TGTGCAAGTCGCTTATCCTTCCCGGCTAGCATACCCTATCACCCAAAAGAGACCCAGTACTTC
.,TRBJ2-2,15,TRBV4-3,.,CASSQASSGTGELFF,TGCGCCAGCAGCCAAGCCTCCTCCGGGACCGGGGAGCTGTTTTTT
.,TRBJ2-7,16,TRBV5-1,.,CASSLDTLSRSYEQYF,TGCGCCAGCAGCTTGGACACTTTGAGCCGCTCCTACGAGCAGTACTTC
.,TRBJ2-3,15,TRBV7-6,.,CASSLGQEISDTQYF,TGTGCCAGCAGCTTAGGACAGGAAATCTCAGATACGCAGTATTTT